The 18 T cell receptor beta chains below were found in one sample sequenced in a study of blood T cell repertoires in COVID-19. Some clones are missing from TCRdb's copy, which holds only in-frame ones; the method was immunoSEQ multiplex PCR. Counted here are some 350,000 clones, approximately 89% occurring once; the ten biggest clones make up under 3.5%. The sequencing input was peripheral blood. These receptors all come from a woman younger than 30 who had recovered from COVID-19.

V usage is TRBV9 and J usage is TRBJ1-1; D may be TRBD1 (5 bases). Germline loops: CDR1 SGDLS, CDR2 YYNGEE. Deletions cut 3 bases from V and 0 bases from J, with 9 bases between. The CDR3 consists of 14 residues. The CDR3 coding sequence is TGTGCCAGCAGCGAGACAGTCATGAACACTGAAGCTTTCTTT. This codes for CASSETVMNTEAFF. Filled out from reference TRBV9 and TRBJ1-1, the complete variable domain reads DSGVTQTPKHLITATGQRVTLRCSPRSGDLSVYWYQQSLDQGLQFLIQYYNGEERAKGNILERFSAQQFPDLHSELNLSSLELGDSALYFCASSETVMNTEAFFGQGTRLTVV.

The gene calls are TRBV15 and TRBJ1-5; 7 positions match TRBD1. The length of the CDR3 is 13 residues. The V gene end was trimmed by 8 bases and the J gene end by 6 bases; junction bases not matched to a gene: 7. Germline loops: CDR1 LNHNV, CDR2 YYDKDF (reference sequence). CDR3 in DNA: TGTGCCACCCGACAGGGCTCAACTCAGCCCCAGCATTTT. This sequence encodes CATRQGSTQPQHF.

Details on this clone: The identical CDR3 is also encoded by other nucleotide sequences in the sample. This CDR3 reads CATRDRRNTEAFF. DNA of the CDR3: TGTGCCACACGGGACAGGAGGAACACTGAAGCTTTCTTT. The V call is TRBV19, the J call TRBJ1-1, with 8 bases lining up with TRBD1. This CDR3 spans 13 amino acids. The V segment lost 10 bases and the J segment 1 base; nucleotides outside the gene matches: 5. Germline V gene lookup returns CDR1 LNHDA and CDR2 SQIVND (reference sequence).

The chain has TRBV29-1 and TRBJ2-5; 14 positions match TRBD2. J lost 5 bases, V lost 7 bases, and 6 bases had no gene match. CDR1 and CDR2 (germline): SQVTM, ANQGSEA. CDR3 length: 14 residues. The CDR3, as DNA: TGCAGCGCTGGGACTAGCGGGAGCGGGGAGACCCAGTACTTC. It specifies CSAGTSGSGETQYF.

V is TRBV7-9 and J is TRBJ1-1; maybe TRBD1 (5 bases). V shed 5 bases and J shed 1 base, with 8 bases lying between them. The CDR3 spans 13 residues. The germline CDR1 and CDR2 sequences are SEHNR and FQNEAQ (reference sequence). CDR3 bases: TGTGCCAGCAGCCCTACAGGGAACACTGAAGCTTTCTTT. Amino acid sequence: CASSPTGNTEAFF.

The chain couples TRBV7-2 to TRBJ2-1; D might be TRBD2 (6 bases). V was shortened by 3 bases and J by 4 bases, with 16 bases between the two germline ends. The CDR3 totals 16 residues. The germline V gene has CDR1 SGHTA and CDR2 FQGNSA. The CDR3 reads CASSFTSGTLYNEQFF. The CDR3 DNA sequence: TGTGCCAGCAGCTTTACTTCCGGGACTTTATACAATGAGCAGTTCTTC.

The genes are TRBV2 and TRBJ1-2, with a possible D match to TRBD1 (6 bases). The CDR3 length is 15 residues. Deletions cut 2 bases from V and 6 bases from J, with 16 bases between. The germline V gene encodes CDR1 SNHLY and CDR2 FYNNEI. CDR3 in amino acids: CASSEIAGQTDGYTF. Here the CDR3 DNA reads TGTGCCAGCAGTGAAATCGCTGGACAGACTGATGGCTACACCTTC.

The V and J genes are TRBV11-2 and TRBJ2-1; no definite D call. V lost 5 bases and J lost 7, with 12 bases in between. The CDR3 runs 13 residues. CDR1 and CDR2 (germline): SGHAT, FQNNGV. As DNA, the CDR3 is TGTGCCAGCAGCGCCTCGAGGTGGAATGAGCAGTTCTTC. Its protein is CASSASRWNEQFF.

This clone was counted a single time. V usage is TRBV6-7 and J usage is TRBJ1-5; D is possibly TRBD1 (6 bases). TRBV6-7 is an open reading frame, and its role is uncertain. This CDR3 comprises 18 residues. Trimming took off 6 bases at V and 4 bases at J, with 25 bases between the two ends. The CDR3 is CASSTSGRFGQHNQPQHF. CDR3 bases: TGTGCCAGCAGCACGAGCGGCAGATTTGGACAGCATAATCAGCCCCAGCATTTT.

The chain links TRBV6-2 or TRBV6-3 to TRBJ2-5; 9 bases align to TRBD2. Unmatched junction bases numbered 5, after V lost 4 bases and J lost 2 bases. Per germline, CDR1 MNHEY and CDR2 SVGEGT. The CDR3 has 15 residues. DNA of the CDR3: TGTGCCAGCAGTTCGGAGCGGGGGGATCAAGAGACCCAGTACTTC. Protein product: CASSSERGDQETQYF.

This rearrangement joins TRBV9 to TRBJ2-4; D might be TRBD1 (7 bases). The V and J ends lost 4 bases and 7 bases respectively, with 15 bases between them. The CDR3 consists of 14 residues. Germline V CDR1 and CDR2: SGDLS, YYNGEE. CDR3 coding DNA: TGTGCCAGCAGCCCCCCACAGGGGAGGAACATTCAGTACTTC. It encodes CASSPPQGRNIQYF. The complete variable domain, with remaining parts taken from reference TRBV9 and TRBJ2-4, reads DSGVTQTPKHLITATGQRVTLRCSPRSGDLSVYWYQQSLDQGLQFLIQYYNGEERAKGNILERFSAQQFPDLHSELNLSSLELGDSALYFCASSPPQGRNIQYFGAGTRLSVL.

This chain uses TRBV10-3 with TRBJ1-1; 8 bases are a match to TRBD1. CDR3 length equals 14 residues. Germline lookup yields CDR1 ENHRY and CDR2 SYGVKD. The ends lost 3 bases at V and 5 bases at J; junction bases unmatched: 5. This chain's CDR3 is CAISDGQGTTEAFF. The CDR3 DNA sequence: TGTGCCATCAGTGACGGACAGGGCACTACTGAAGCTTTCTTT.

This rearrangement joins TRBV7-2 to TRBJ1-2; D gene unclear. Germline CDR1 and CDR2: SGHTA and FQGNSA. The CDR3 runs to 13 residues. V dropped 4 bases and J dropped 8 bases, with 14 bases sitting between them. CDR3 sequence: CASSSKSPGGYTF. The CDR3, as DNA: TGTGCCAGCAGCTCAAAGTCGCCGGGGGGCTACACCTTC. The full variable domain, completed using reference TRBV7-2 and TRBJ1-2, is GAGVSQSPSNKVTEKGKDVELRCDPISGHTALYWYRQSLGQGLEFLIYFQGNSAPDKSGLPSDRFSAERTGGSVSTLTIQRTQQEDSAVYLCASSSKSPGGYTFGSGTRLTVV.

The chain links TRBV20-1 to TRBJ1-5; D is uncertain. Germline CDR1 DFQATT, CDR2 SNEGSKA (reference sequence). The CDR3 has 17 amino acids. Trimming pared 3 bases from V and 6 bases from J, leaving 24 bases between. The chain's CDR3 is CSASPESLGAWVQPQHF. CDR3 in DNA: TGCAGTGCTAGTCCCGAAAGCTTGGGCGCGTGGGTTCAGCCCCAGCATTTT.

In this sample, this clone turned up a few times. The V call is TRBV14, the J call TRBJ1-5; a weak D match, TRBD1 (5 bases). Germline V CDR1 and CDR2: SGHDN, FVKESK. V was trimmed by 0 bases and J by 3 bases, leaving 21 bases between them. The CDR3 contains 19 residues. The CDR3 loop is CASSQDRPTFGALNQPQHF. In nucleotides, the CDR3 is TGTGCCAGCAGCCAAGATAGACCTACCTTTGGGGCCCTCAATCAGCCCCAGCATTTT.

The chain carries TRBV6-4 and TRBJ2-3; TRBD1 matches at 7 bases. Germline CDR1 is MRHNA and CDR2 is SNTAGT. Trimming removed 4 bases from V and 2 bases from J; junction bases left unmatched: 6. CDR3 length: 15 residues. CDR3 DNA: TGTGCCAGCAGTGGGGACAGTTATCCCACAGATACGCAGTATTTT. Protein product: CASSGDSYPTDTQYF.

This chain uses TRBV7-2 with TRBJ2-1, with TRBD2 matching 10 bases. This CDR3 is built from 18 residues. V shed 5 bases, J shed 2 bases, and the junction held 12 bases outside the gene matches. The germline V gene encodes CDR1 SGHTA and CDR2 FQGNSA. The CDR3 coding sequence is TGTGCCAGCAGCGCTCACCCCCTAGCGGGAGAACCCTACAATGAGCAGTTCTTC. Protein: CASSAHPLAGEPYNEQFF.

This clone was picked up a small number of times. V is TRBV27 and J is TRBJ1-6, with 7 bases fitting TRBD1. The CDR3 is made up of 14 amino acids. Germline V CDR1 and CDR2: MNHEY, SMNVEV (reference sequence). J gave up 10 bases and V 4 bases, and 7 bases lay outside the gene matches. The DNA of the CDR3 is TGTGCCAGCAGTTCCGACAGGGTAGGGTCACCCCTCCACTTT. Protein sequence: CASSSDRVGSPLHF.